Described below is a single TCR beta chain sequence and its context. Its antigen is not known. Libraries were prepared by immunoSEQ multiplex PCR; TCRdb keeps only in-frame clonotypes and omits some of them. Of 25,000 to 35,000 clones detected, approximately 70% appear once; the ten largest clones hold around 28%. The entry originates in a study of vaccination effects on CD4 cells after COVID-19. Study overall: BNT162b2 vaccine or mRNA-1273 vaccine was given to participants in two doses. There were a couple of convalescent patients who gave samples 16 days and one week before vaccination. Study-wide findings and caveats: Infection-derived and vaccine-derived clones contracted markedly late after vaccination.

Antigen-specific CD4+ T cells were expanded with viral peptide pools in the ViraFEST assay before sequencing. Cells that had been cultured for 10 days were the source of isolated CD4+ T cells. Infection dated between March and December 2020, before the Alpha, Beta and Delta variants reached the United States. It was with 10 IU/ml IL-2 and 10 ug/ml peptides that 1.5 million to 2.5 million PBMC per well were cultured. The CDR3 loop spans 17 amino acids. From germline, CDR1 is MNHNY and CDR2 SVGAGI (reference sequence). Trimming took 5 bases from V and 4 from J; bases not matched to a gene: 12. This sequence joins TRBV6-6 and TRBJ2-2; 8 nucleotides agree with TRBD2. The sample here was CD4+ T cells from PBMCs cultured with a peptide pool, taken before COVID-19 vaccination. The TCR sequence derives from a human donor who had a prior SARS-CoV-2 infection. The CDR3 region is CASSLGGEGKATGELFF. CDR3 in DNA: TGTGCCAGCAGTCTCGGGGGGGAGGGGAAGGCCACCGGGGAGCTGTTTTTT.